This TCR beta chain derives from a study of shared clonotypes between healthy human individuals. The wider study: The plates for each donor numbered three CD4 naive, three CD4 memory, two CD8 naive and one CD8 memory. Study observations and caveats: What limited the represented genetic and exposure-history diversity was the small number of donors. At large depth, rarefaction still showed sorted-subset sequencing to be incomplete.

Profiled with immunoSEQ multiplex PCR; TCRdb holds only in-frame clones, not every one. The sample records over a million clones, roughly 96% being singletons. V was clipped by 0 bases and J by 3 bases, with 9 bases between them. Germline V gene data show CDR1 as SGHAT and CDR2 as FQNNGV. CDR3 length equals 14 residues. Points on this clone: Antigen unknown.

The TCR comes from a man younger than 45 in good health. Sequenced sample: naive CD4+ T cells sorted from blood. Subset indicated: CD45RA+ positively selected. The chain recombines TRBV11-2 with TRBJ2-7; unclear D gene. CDR3 DNA sequence: TGTGCCAGCAGCTTAGATCGAGCCCTCTACGAGCAGTACTTC. It is translated as CASSLDRALYEQYF.